Below, 5 T cell receptor delta chains from the same sample are listed, as sequenced in a study of γδ T cells in repeated Plasmodium falciparum infection. TCRdb called clones anew from the multiplex PCR reads with CATT. The table includes roughly 90,000 delta-chain clones, over 0.75% detected once. Gammadelta T cells were flow-sorted from PBMC into Vgamma9/Vdelta2+ and Vdelta2-negative populations for bulk analysis. Input material: gamma-delta T cells from blood. The receptors shown here come from a pool of human donors (malaria-infected and uninfected, not separated).

For this clone: The protein in TCRdb stems from a much larger clone and differs at residue 3 from this DNA's translation, likely a read error; here the protein is translated from the DNA. V and J are TRDV3 and TRDJ1, with 9 positions matching TRDD3. V lost 4 bases, J lost 5 bases, and 20 bases stayed unmatched. The CDR3 consists of 17 residues. CDR1 TVYSNPD and CDR2 GDNSRS come from the germline V gene (reference sequence). CDR3 sequence: CASIPRHWGSEEDKLIF. In nucleotides, the CDR3 is TGTGCCTCTATACCCCGACACTGGGGGAGCGAAGAGGATAAACTCATCTTT.

As for this clone: A far larger clone differs by one base, so this is likely a read error. The same CDR3 also results from other DNA sequences found in this sample. This chain joins TRDV2 and TRDJ1; TRDD3 agrees at 11 bases. The J gene was not available in TCRdb and was assigned here by matching the DNA to germline segments. This CDR3 is built from 22 residues. CDR1 is GEAIGNYY, CDR2 EKD, per germline. The CDR3 DNA follows: TGTGCCTGCGACACCATCGAGGCTGGGGGATACCGCCCTAGGTCCCCTTCCGATAAACTCATCTTT. Translation: CACDTIEAGGYRPRSPSDKLIF.

This clone appeared many times. This sample includes further DNA sequences coding for the same CDR3. The genes are TRDV1 and TRDJ1; TRDD3 aligns across 11 bases. CDR1 is TSWWSYY and CDR2 is QGS in the germline V gene. Germline trimming cut 5 bases from V and 2 bases from J; bases unmatched to any gene: 19. The CDR3 spans 20 residues. Here the CDR3 reads CALGNFPLDWGIRGTDKLIF. DNA for the CDR3: TGTGCTCTTGGGAACTTCCCCTTAGACTGGGGGATAAGGGGAACCGATAAACTCATCTTT.

In its sample, this clone was seen a few times. A read error is likely here: a far larger clone is one base away. The CDR3 protein is CALGERKDERGKSLRIPRGGWSVDKPIF. The CDR3 nucleotides read TGTGCTCTTGGGGAACGAAAGGACGAAAGGGGAAAGTCCCTACGTATTCCTAGGGGGGGATGGTCGGTCGATAAACCCATCTTT. This chain uses TRDV1 with TRDJ1; a possible D gene is TRDD3 (7 bases). This CDR3 is 28 amino acids long. Per germline, CDR1 TSWWSYY and CDR2 QGS.

Details on this clone: TCRdb lists the protein of a much larger clone for this DNA, which differs at residues 7 and 17, so this is likely a read error; the protein given here is translated from the DNA itself. The rearrangement links TRDV2 to TRDJ1; TRDD3 matches at 12 bases. The CDR3 totals 19 residues. The germline CDR1 and CDR2 sequences are GEAIGNYY and EKD. CDR3 in DNA: TGTGCCTGTGGACCACGAGGCTGGGGGATACGTAAGTACACCGATAAACCCATCTTT. Its protein product is CACGPRGWGIRKYTDKPIF.